Judged by abundance, the clone carrying this T cell receptor beta chain is medium-sized. Its antigen is unknown. The assay that was used to sequence DNA from cultured CD4+ T cells was the Oncomine TCR Beta short-read assay. Each CDR3 protein gets one entry after TCRdb re-called the PCR reads with MiXCR. The sample has roughly 11,000 distinct CDR3 sequences, roughly 47% seen once; the top ten hold 30% to 35%. CDR1 and CDR2 from the germline V gene are LNHNV and YYDKDF (reference sequence). The V end lost 0 bases, the J end lost 11 bases, and 10 bases lay between the germline ends. The CDR3 runs 13 residues. The source of the sample is a study of vaccination and CD4 T cells after COVID-19. Study at large: The stimulus for the cells was overlapping spike peptides derived from SARS-CoV-2, HCoV-NL63, HCoV-OC43 and HCoV-229E.

Treatment meaning: approximately 11-day PBMC culture with coronavirus spike peptide pools or control peptides (ViraFEST assay). PCR-confirmed positives ranged from March to December 2020, preceding US Alpha, Beta and Delta variants. Overall study findings and caveats: Median SARS-CoV-2-reactive clonotypes rose from roughly 22 to 38, not significantly.

The gene calls are TRBV15 and TRBJ1-4, with no clear D. Sequences were obtained from CD4+ T cells from blood, cultured in vitro. This sequence originates from a human donor who had recovered from COVID-19. The DNA for the CDR3 is TGTGCCACCAGCAGAGATGAGGTGGCGAAACTGTTTTTT. It yields the protein CATSRDEVAKLFF.